What follows describes a single TCR beta chain. What it binds is unknown. Germline V gene lookup returns CDR1 SGHNT and CDR2 YYREEE (reference sequence). The CDR3 spans 19 residues. Trimming shortened V by 4 bases and J by 0 bases, and 22 bases separated the two germline ends. The data are from a study of vaccination and CD4 T cells after COVID-19. Treatment described: 10-day PBMC culture with coronavirus spike peptide pools or control peptides (ViraFEST assay). Samples of CD4+ T cells were obtained from the unexposed donor before the COVID-19 pandemic (2011-2018). The study sequenced cultured CD4+ T cell DNA using the Oncomine TCR Beta short-read assay. MiXCR was run by TCRdb on the PCR reads, yielding one entry per CDR3 protein. The sample carries approximately 9,200 distinct CDR3 sequences, more than 35% recorded once.

This clonotype was obtained from a human donor in good health. Material: CD4+ T cells from blood, cultured in vitro. J is TRBJ2-2 and V is TRBV5-4; D may be TRBD2 (7 bases). The CDR3 is CASSARQDDRGANTGELFF. In nucleotides, the CDR3 is TGTGCCAGCAGCGCTCGACAGGACGACCGGGGGGCGAACACCGGGGAGCTGTTTTTT.